This is a list of T cell receptor beta chains from one sample in a study of a mutant IDH1 vaccine in newly diagnosed glioma. Antigen specificity for these receptors is unknown. Using immunoSEQ multiplex PCR, the repertoire was profiled, and TCRdb retains in-frame clones only, with some absent. Of tens of thousands of clones in the sample, approximately 80% were seen once. The starting material was PBMCs, obtained from a glioma patient whose treatment included an IDH1 peptide vaccine. Receptors originate from a man aged 35-49 years with glioma. Both conserved end residues are part of each CDR3. The listing skips clone size in some rows; elsewhere it reads once, few, many or a size class.

v_call: TRBV5-6; j_call: TRBJ1-6; clone_size: .; cdr3_aa: CASSPDGGYNSPLHF
v_call: TRBV30; j_call: TRBJ1-5; clone_size: .; cdr3_aa: CAWSRDNDQPQHF
v_call: TRBV7-9; j_call: TRBJ1-1; clone_size: .; cdr3_aa: CASRIGGDTEAFF
v_call: TRBV7-9; j_call: TRBJ1-1; clone_size: once; cdr3_aa: CASSLGQGGTTEAFF
v_call: TRBV25-1; j_call: TRBJ1-6; clone_size: .; cdr3_aa: CASSWDRGNSPLHF
v_call: TRBV9; j_call: TRBJ2-7; clone_size: .; cdr3_aa: CASSVGQLAYEQYF
v_call: TRBV7-9; j_call: TRBJ1-6; clone_size: .; cdr3_aa: CASSLRANNSPLHF
v_call: TRBV10-3; j_call: TRBJ2-2; clone_size: .; cdr3_aa: CAIRMGTGAFTGELFF
v_call: TRBV5-1; j_call: TRBJ2-2; clone_size: .; cdr3_aa: CASSGGQSTGELFF
v_call: TRBV10-3; j_call: TRBJ1-1; clone_size: .; cdr3_aa: CAISATGGTEAFF
v_call: TRBV27; j_call: TRBJ2-2; clone_size: .; cdr3_aa: CASGYNTGELFF
v_call: TRBV6-4; j_call: TRBJ1-4; clone_size: few; cdr3_aa: CASSEDPGRGEKLFF
v_call: TRBV12-1; j_call: TRBJ2-1; clone_size: .; cdr3_aa: CASSSRGPWEEQFF
v_call: TRBV25-1; j_call: TRBJ2-3; clone_size: .; cdr3_aa: CASSGSSGLTDTQYF
v_call: TRBV5-8; j_call: TRBJ2-5; clone_size: .; cdr3_aa: CASSSGTGVGQETQYF
v_call: TRBV5-6; j_call: TRBJ2-3; clone_size: .; cdr3_aa: CASSPGTVGTDTQYF